The subject of this entry is one TCR beta chain. Compared with germline, one end of the junction differs, possibly owing to a read error. This entry belongs to a study of blood T cell repertoires in COVID-19. Overall study context: PBMCs, B-cell-depleted T cells, or T cells provided the cDNA or gDNA that made up the material.

TCRdb's copy holds only in-frame clones and misses some; the assay was immunoSEQ multiplex PCR. The repertoire holds over 120,000 clones, 87% seen once, with around 10% in the top ten. CDR3 length: 10 amino acids. Germline values: CDR1 MNHEY, CDR2 SVGAGI. Participant-reported clinical history was the basis for cohort assignment. Recovered participants had two consecutive negative NP/OP PCR tests, healthcare professional clearance, or symptom resolution. The TCR comes from a man between 60 and 75 years old who had recovered from COVID-19. The gene calls are TRBV6-5 and TRBJ2-7, with 9 bases lining up with TRBD2. Input material: PBMCs or T cells enriched from blood (not recorded which). The CDR3 here is CASRSGRRVF. The CDR3 DNA reads as TGTGCCAGCAGGAGCGGGAGGAGAGTATTC.